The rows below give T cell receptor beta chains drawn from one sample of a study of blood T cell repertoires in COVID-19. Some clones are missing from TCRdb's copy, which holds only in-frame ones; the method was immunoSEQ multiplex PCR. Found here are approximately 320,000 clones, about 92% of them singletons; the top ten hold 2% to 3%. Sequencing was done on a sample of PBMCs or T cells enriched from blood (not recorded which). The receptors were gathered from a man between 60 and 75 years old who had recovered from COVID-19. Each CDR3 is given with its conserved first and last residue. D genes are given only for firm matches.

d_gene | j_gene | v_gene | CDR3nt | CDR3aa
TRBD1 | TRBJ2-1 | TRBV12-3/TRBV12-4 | TGTGCCAGCAGTTGGGACAGATACAATGAGCAGTTCTTC | CASSWDRYNEQFF
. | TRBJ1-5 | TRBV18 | TGTGCCAGCTCAAGGCAGGACAATCAGCCCCAGCATTTT | CASSRQDNQPQHF
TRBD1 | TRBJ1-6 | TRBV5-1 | TGCGCCAGCAGCTCGCCCTCACAGGGGGGCAATTCACCCCTCCACTTT | CASSSPSQGGNSPLHF
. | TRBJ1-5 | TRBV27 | TGTGCCAGCAGTTTATCCCTCCCGGGGGGCAATCAGCCCCAGCATTTT | CASSLSLPGGNQPQHF
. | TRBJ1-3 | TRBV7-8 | TGTGCCAGCAGCCAGCGACAATCCCGGGGTGGAAACACCATATATTTT | CASSQRQSRGGNTIYF
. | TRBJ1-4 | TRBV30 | TGTGCCTGGAGTGTCGGAGGAAGCATCGAAAAACTGTTTTTT | CAWSVGGSIEKLFF
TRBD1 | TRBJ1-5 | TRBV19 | TGTGCCAGTGGGGACAGCTTTAATCAGCCCCAGCATTTT | CASGDSFNQPQHF
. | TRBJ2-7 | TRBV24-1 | TGTGCCACCAGTGCGAGGAGCTCCTACGAGCAGTACTTC | CATSARSSYEQYF
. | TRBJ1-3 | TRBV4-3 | TGCGCCAGCAGCCAAGGTACCAGGAACTCTGGAAACACCATATATTTT | CASSQGTRNSGNTIYF
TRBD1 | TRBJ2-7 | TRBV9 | TGTGCCAGCAGCGTAGGCGAGGGGGCCTCCTACGAGCAGTACTTC | CASSVGEGASYEQYF
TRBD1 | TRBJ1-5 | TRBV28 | TGTGCCAGCAGTTCGATGACAGGGATTAGTCAGCCCCAGCATTTT | CASSSMTGISQPQHF
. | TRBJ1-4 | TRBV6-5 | TGTGCCAGCAGTTACTCTGGACTTGCAATTGAAAAACTGTTTTTT | CASSYSGLAIEKLFF